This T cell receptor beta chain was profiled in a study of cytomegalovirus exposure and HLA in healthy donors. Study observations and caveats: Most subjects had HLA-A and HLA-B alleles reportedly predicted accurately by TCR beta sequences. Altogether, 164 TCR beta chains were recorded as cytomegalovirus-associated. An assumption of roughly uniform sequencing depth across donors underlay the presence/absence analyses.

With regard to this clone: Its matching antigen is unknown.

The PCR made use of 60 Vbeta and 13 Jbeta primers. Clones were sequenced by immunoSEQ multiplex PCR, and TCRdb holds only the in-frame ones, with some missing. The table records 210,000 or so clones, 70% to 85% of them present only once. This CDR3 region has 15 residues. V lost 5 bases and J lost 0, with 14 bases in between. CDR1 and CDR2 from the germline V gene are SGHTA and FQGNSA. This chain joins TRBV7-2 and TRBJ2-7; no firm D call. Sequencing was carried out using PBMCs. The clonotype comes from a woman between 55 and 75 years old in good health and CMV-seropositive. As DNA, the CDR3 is TGTGCCAGCAGCCCCCGAGGCCCCATCTCCTACGAGCAGTACTTC. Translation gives CASSPRGPISYEQYF.